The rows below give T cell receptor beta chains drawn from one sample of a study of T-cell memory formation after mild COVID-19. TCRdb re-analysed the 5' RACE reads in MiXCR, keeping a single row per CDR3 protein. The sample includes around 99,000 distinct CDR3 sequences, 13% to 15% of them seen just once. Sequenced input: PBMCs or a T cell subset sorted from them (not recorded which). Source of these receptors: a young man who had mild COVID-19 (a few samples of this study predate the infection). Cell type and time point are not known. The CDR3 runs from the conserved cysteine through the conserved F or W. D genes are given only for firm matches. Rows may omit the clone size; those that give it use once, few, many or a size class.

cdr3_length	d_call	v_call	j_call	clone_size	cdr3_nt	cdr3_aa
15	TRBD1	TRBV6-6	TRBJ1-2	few	TGTGCCAGCAGTTTTGCGGGGGACAGGGTTTTTGGCTACACCTTC	CASSFAGDRVFGYTF
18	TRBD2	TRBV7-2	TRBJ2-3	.	TGTGCCAGCAGCTTGGGACTAGCGGGAGGGCCCTTCACAGATACGCAGTATTTT	CASSLGLAGGPFTDTQYF
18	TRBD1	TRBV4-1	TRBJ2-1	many	TGCGCCAGCAGCCAAGATCACGGGACAGGGGCAGTCTACAATGAGCAGTTCTTC	CASSQDHGTGAVYNEQFF
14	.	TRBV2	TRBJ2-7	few	TGTGCCAGCAGCCCCGGGACCGAAACCTACGAGCAGTACTTC	CASSPGTETYEQYF
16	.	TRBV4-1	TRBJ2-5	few	TGCGCCAGCAGCCAAGTCTCAGGGGGGTACCAAGAGACCCAGTACTTC	CASSQVSGGYQETQYF
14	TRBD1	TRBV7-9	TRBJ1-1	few	TGTGCCAGCAGCTTAACGGACAGGGCCACTGAAGCTTTCTTT	CASSLTDRATEAFF
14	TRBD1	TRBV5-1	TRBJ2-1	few	TGCGCCAGCAGCTGGACAGGGACCTACAATGAGCAGTTCTTC	CASSWTGTYNEQFF
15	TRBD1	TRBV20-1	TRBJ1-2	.	TGCAGTGCTCCCCGGGGCAGGGGGAGAAACTATGGCTACACCTTC	CSAPRGRGRNYGYTF
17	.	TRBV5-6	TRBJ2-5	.	TGTGCCAGCAGGTCCCTGATCGAGCGAACGTACCAAGAGACCCAGTACTTC	CASRSLIERTYQETQYF
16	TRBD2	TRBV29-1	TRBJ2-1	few	TGCAGCGTTGAGGGACTAGCGGGGGGGTTACAAAGTGAGCAGTTCTTC	CSVEGLAGGLQSEQFF
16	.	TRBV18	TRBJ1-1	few	TGTGCCAGCTCACCCGGTTATAGGGGTCCCTACACTGAAGCTTTCTTT	CASSPGYRGPYTEAFF
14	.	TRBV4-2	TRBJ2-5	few	TGTGCCAGCAGCGAGGAAGGGGGGCAAGAGACCCAGTACTTC	CASSEEGGQETQYF
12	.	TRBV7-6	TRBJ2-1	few	TGTGCCAGCAGCGCGCGAAAAAATGAGCAGTTCTTC	CASSARKNEQFF
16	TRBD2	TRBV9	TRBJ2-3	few	TGTGCCAGCAGCGCTAGCGGGGGGCCAATCACAGATACGCAGTATTTT	CASSASGGPITDTQYF
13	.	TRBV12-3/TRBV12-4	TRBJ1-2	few	TGTGCCAGCGGAGATCCGGGGGTCGAGGGCTACACCTTC	CASGDPGVEGYTF
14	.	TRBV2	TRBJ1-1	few	TGTGCCAGCAGTGAGGCCAGCCCTTGGGCTGAAGCTTTCTTT	CASSEASPWAEAFF
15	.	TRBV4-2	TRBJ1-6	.	TGTGCCAGCAGCCAAACCACAGGGTTGGGTTCACCCCTCCACTTT	CASSQTTGLGSPLHF
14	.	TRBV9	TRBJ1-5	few	TGTGCCAGCAGCGTAGGGGACACCTCTCAGCCCCAGCATTTT	CASSVGDTSQPQHF
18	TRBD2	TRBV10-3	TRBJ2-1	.	TGTGCCATCAGGATACGAGGGACTAGCGGGGGCGTGGTGGGTGAGCAGTTCTTC	CAIRIRGTSGGVVGEQFF
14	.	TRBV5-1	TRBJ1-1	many	TGCGCCAGCAGCCCCGTCGGGCAGCCCACTGAAGCTTTCTTT	CASSPVGQPTEAFF
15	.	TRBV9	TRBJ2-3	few	TGTGCCAGCAGCGTAGCAGCCAGGGCCACAGATACGCAGTATTTT	CASSVAARATDTQYF
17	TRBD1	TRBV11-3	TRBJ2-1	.	TGTGCCAGCAGCCCCGGCCGGGGACAGGGGTACTACAATGAGCAGTTCTTC	CASSPGRGQGYYNEQFF
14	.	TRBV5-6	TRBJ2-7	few	TGTGCCAGCAGCTTGGAGGGGGATGCGGACGAGCAGTACTTC	CASSLEGDADEQYF
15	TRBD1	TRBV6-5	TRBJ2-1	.	TGTGCCAGCAGTTGGGTCCAGGGGGAACGCAATGAGCAGTTCTTC	CASSWVQGERNEQFF
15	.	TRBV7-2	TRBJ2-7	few	TGTGCCAGCAGCCCATACGGGGGACAGTACTACGAGCAGTACTTC	CASSPYGGQYYEQYF
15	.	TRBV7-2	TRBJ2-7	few	TGTGCCAGCAGCTTAGCGGGACATTACTCCTACGAGCAGTACTTC	CASSLAGHYSYEQYF